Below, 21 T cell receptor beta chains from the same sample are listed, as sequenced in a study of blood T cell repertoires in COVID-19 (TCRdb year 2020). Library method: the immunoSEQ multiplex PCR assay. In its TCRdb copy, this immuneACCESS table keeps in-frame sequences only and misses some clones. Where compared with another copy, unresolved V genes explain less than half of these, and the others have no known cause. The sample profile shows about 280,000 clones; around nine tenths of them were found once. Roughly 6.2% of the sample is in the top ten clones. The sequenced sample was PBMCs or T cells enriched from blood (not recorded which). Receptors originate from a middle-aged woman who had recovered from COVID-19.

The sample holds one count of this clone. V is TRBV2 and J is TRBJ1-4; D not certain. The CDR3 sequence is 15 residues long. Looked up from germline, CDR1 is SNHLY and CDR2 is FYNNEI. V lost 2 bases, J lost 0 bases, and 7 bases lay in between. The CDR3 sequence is CASSEYGSTNEKLFF. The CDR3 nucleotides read TGTGCCAGCAGTGAATACGGGTCAACTAATGAAAAACTGTTTTTT.

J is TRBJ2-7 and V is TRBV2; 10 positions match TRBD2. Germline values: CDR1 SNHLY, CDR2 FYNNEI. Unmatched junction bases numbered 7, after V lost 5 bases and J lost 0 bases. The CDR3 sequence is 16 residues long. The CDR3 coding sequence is TGTGCCAGCAGTACCCAAGCGGGAGGGCACTCCTACGAGCAGTACTTC. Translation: CASSTQAGGHSYEQYF.

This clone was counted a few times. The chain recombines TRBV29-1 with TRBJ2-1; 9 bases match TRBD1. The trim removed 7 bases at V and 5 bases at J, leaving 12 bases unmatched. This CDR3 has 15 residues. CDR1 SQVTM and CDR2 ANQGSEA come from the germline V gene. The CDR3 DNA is TGCAGCGCCCGGTCCCGGGACAGGGCGGACAATGAGCAGTTCTTC. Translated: CSARSRDRADNEQFF.

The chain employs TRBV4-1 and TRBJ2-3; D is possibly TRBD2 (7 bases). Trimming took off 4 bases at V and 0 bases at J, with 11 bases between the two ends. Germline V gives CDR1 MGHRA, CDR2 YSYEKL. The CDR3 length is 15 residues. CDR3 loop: CASSRAGTSTDTQYF. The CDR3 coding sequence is TGCGCCAGCAGCCGAGCGGGGACAAGCACAGATACGCAGTATTTT.

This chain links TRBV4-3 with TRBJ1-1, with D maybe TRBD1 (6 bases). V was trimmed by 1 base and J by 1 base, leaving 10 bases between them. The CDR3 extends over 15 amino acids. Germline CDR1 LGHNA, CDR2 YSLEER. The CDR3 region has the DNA TGCGCCAGCAGCCAAGCTAGAGGGGGGAACACTGAAGCTTTCTTT. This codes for CASSQARGGNTEAFF.

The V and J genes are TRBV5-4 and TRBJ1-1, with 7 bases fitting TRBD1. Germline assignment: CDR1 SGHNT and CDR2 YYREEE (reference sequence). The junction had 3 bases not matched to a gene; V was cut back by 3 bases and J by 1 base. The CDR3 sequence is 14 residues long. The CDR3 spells CASSSDRRNTEAFF. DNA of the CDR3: TGTGCCAGCAGCTCGGACAGGAGGAACACTGAAGCTTTCTTT.

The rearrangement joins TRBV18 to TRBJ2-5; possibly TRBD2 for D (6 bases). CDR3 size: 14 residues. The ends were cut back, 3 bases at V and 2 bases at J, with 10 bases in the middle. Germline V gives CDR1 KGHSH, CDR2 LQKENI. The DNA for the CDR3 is TGTGCCAGCTCACCCGCAGGGAGGCAAGAGACCCAGTACTTC. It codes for CASSPAGRQETQYF.

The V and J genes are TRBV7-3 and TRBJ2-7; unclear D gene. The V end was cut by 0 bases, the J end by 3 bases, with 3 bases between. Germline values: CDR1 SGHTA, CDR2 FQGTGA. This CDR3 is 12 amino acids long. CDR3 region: CASSLTFYEQYF. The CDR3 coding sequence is TGTGCCAGCAGCTTAACCTTCTACGAGCAGTACTTC. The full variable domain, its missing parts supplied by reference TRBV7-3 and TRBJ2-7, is GAGVSQTPSNKVTEKGKYVELRCDPISGHTALYWYRQSLGQGPEFLIYFQGTGAADDSGLPNDRFFAVRPEGSVSTLKIQRTERGDSAVYLCASSLTFYEQYFGPGTRLTVT.

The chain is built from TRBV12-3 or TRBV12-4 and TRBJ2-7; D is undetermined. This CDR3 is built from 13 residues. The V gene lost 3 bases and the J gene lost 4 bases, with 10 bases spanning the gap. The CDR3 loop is CASSFSTRYEQYF. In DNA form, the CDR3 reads TGTGCCAGCAGTTTTAGTACGAGGTACGAGCAGTACTTC.

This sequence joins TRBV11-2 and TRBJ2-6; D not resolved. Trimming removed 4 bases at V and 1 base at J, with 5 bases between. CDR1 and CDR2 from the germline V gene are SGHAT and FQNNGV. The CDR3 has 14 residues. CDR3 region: CASSSQSGANVLTF. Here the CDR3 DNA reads TGTGCCAGCAGCTCCCAATCTGGGGCCAACGTCCTGACTTTC.

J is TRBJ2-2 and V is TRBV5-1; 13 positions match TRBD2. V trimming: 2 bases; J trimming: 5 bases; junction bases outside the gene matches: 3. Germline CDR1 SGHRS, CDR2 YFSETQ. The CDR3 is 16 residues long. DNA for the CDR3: TGCGCCAGCAGCTTTGGGGGACTAGCGGGAACCGGGGAGCTGTTTTTT. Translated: CASSFGGLAGTGELFF. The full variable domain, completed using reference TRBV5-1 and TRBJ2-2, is KAGVTQTPRYLIKTRGQQVTLSCSPISGHRSVSWYQQTPGQGLQFLFEYFSETQRNKGNFPGRFSGRQFSNSRSEMNVSTLELGDSALYLCASSFGGLAGTGELFFGEGSRLTVL.

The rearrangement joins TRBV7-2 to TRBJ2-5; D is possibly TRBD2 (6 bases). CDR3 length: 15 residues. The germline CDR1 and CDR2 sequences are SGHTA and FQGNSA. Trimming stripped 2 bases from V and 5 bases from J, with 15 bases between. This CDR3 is CASSLLAGSWETQYF. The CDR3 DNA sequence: TGTGCCAGCAGCTTACTGGCCGGGAGTTGGGAGACCCAGTACTTC.

The CDR3 DNA reads as TGCGCCAGCAGCCGACAGCGGGAGATTGACTCCTACGAGCAGTACTTC. Translating it yields CASSRQREIDSYEQYF. The gene calls are TRBV5-1 and TRBJ2-7; 8 bases line up with TRBD2. The CDR3 has 16 residues. J lost 0 bases, V lost 4 bases, and 9 bases had no gene match. In germline, CDR1 is SGHRS, CDR2 YFSETQ.

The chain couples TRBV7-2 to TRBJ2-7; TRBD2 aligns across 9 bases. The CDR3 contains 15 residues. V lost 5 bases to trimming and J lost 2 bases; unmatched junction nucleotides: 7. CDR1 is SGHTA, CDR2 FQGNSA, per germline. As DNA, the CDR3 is TGTGCCAGCAGCCGGAGCGGACTAGCGACCTACGAGCAGTACTTC. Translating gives CASSRSGLATYEQYF.

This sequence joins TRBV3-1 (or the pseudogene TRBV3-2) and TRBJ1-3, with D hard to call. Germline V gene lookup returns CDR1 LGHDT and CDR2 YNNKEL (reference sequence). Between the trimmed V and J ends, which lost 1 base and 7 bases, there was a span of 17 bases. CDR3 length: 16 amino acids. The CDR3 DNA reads TGTGCCAGCAGCCAAGTGGTCCGACAAAGCGGGAACACCATATATTTT. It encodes CASSQVVRQSGNTIYF.

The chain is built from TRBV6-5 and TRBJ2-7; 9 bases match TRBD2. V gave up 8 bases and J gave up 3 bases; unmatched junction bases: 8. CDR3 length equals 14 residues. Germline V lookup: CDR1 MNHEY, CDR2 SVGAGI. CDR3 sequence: CASERASGNYEQYF. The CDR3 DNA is TGTGCCAGCGAAAGGGCTAGCGGGAACTACGAGCAGTACTTC.

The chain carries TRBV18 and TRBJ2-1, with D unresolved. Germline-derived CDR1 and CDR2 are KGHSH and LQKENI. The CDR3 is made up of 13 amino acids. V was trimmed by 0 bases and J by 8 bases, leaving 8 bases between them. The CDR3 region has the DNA TGTGCCAGCTCACCACCGGTCACGGATGAGCAGTTCTTC. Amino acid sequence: CASSPPVTDEQFF.

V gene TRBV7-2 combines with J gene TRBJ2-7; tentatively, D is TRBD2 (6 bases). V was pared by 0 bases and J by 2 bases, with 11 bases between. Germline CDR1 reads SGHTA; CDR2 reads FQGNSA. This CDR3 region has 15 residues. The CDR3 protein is CASSLARGPPYEQYF. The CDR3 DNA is TGTGCCAGCAGCTTAGCGCGGGGCCCTCCCTACGAGCAGTACTTC.

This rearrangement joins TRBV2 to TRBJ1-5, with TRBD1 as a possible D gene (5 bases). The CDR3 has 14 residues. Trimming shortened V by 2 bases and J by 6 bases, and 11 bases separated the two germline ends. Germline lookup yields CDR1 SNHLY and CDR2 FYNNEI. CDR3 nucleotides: TGTGCCAGCAGTGAAACACAGGTGTTTCAGCCCCAGCATTTT. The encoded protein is CASSETQVFQPQHF.

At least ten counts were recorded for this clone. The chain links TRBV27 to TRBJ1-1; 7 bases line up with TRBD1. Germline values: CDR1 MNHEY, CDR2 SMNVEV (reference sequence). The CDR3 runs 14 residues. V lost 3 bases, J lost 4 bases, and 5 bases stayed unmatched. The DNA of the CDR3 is TGTGCCAGCAGTTTGCGAAACAGGGGCACTGAAGCTTTCTTT. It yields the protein CASSLRNRGTEAFF.

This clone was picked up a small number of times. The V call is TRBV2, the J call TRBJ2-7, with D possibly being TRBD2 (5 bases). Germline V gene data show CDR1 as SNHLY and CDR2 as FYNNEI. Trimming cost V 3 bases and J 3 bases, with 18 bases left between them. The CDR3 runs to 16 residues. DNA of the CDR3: TGTGCCAGCAGTGAGGAGGCTAGTTCGGCCTACTACGAGCAGTACTTC. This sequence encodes CASSEEASSAYYEQYF.